Below, 18 T cell receptor beta chains from the same sample are listed, as sequenced in a study of blood T cell repertoires in COVID-19. Here immunoSEQ multiplex PCR was the method, and the copy in TCRdb shows in-frame clones only, minus some. The sample carries just under 65,000 clones, around 83% recorded once. Sequenced: peripheral blood. The source of these receptors is a human donor in a cohort sampled during active COVID-19.

The chain recombines TRBV27 with TRBJ1-1; a weak D match, TRBD1 (6 bases). Trimming removed 4 bases from V and 13 bases from J, with 19 bases in between. Germline CDR1 reads MNHEY; CDR2 reads SMNVEV (reference sequence). The CDR3 is made up of 13 amino acids. The CDR3 nucleotides read TGTGCCAGCAGTTACGGACCGACAGGAATAGGTTTCTTT. It translates to CASSYGPTGIGFF.

The V gene is TRBV5-4, the J gene TRBJ2-4; TRBD1 might be the D (5 bases). This CDR3 comprises 14 residues. The germline V gene has CDR1 SGHNT and CDR2 YYREEE (reference sequence). V lost 3 bases to trimming and J lost 8 bases, with 15 bases between them. CDR3: CASSSGQLVDIQYF. CDR3 bases: TGTGCCAGCAGCTCCGGACAATTAGTGGACATTCAGTACTTC.

The chain couples TRBV5-5 to TRBJ2-1; 9 bases line up with TRBD1. The V gene's germline CDR1 is SGHKS and CDR2 YYEKEE (reference sequence). This CDR3 comprises 15 residues. Trimming took 4 bases from V and 2 from J; bases not matched to a gene: 4. CDR3 in amino acids: CASSVQGAAYNEQFF. The CDR3 DNA follows: TGTGCCAGCAGCGTACAGGGGGCCGCCTACAATGAGCAGTTCTTC.

The J gene is TRBJ2-2, the V gene TRBV19; maybe TRBD1 (6 bases). V shed 6 bases and J shed 7 bases, with 15 bases lying between them. The CDR3 has 14 amino acids. Germline assignment: CDR1 LNHDA and CDR2 SQIVND (reference sequence). This chain's CDR3 is CASRMYRDIGELFF. The CDR3 nucleotides read TGTGCCAGTAGGATGTACAGGGACATCGGGGAGCTGTTTTTT.

The chain employs TRBV29-1 and TRBJ2-3; 9 nucleotides agree with TRBD1. This CDR3 comprises 19 residues. Losses at the gene ends were 3 bases for V and 0 bases for J; bases not matched to a gene: 16. Germline CDR1 is SQVTM and CDR2 is ANQGSEA. The CDR3 sequence: CSVDVPGQGTGGSTDTQYF. For the CDR3, the DNA is TGCAGCGTTGACGTTCCTGGACAGGGGACGGGGGGCAGCACAGATACGCAGTATTTT.

This clone was recorded a few times. This chain links TRBV12-5 with TRBJ1-1, with D maybe TRBD1 (5 bases). V was shortened by 5 bases and J by 5 bases, with 12 bases between the two germline ends. From germline, CDR1 is LGHNT and CDR2 FRNRAP. This CDR3 is 13 amino acids long. The chain's CDR3 is CASGPSGYTEAFF. The CDR3 bases are TGTGCTAGTGGTCCGTCAGGGTATACTGAAGCTTTCTTT.

The V and J genes are TRBV19 and TRBJ2-7; 8 bases are a match to TRBD2. In germline, CDR1 is LNHDA, CDR2 SQIVND (reference sequence). After removal of 5 bases from V and 4 bases from J, the junction contained 10 bases not matched to a gene. The CDR3 has 15 amino acids. This CDR3 reads CASSDIQRGSYEQYF. CDR3 DNA: TGTGCCAGTAGTGACATCCAGCGGGGGTCATACGAGCAGTACTTC.

The V and J genes are TRBV7-3 and TRBJ2-1, with D perhaps TRBD1 (6 bases). V was pared by 3 bases and J by 10 bases, with 13 bases between. Germline V CDR1 and CDR2: SGHTA, FQGTGA. This CDR3 is 13 amino acids long. The CDR3 region has the DNA TGTGCCAGCAGCTTCACTGGGGGCCCGGAGCAGTTCTTC. Its protein product is CASSFTGGPEQFF.

A note on this clone: The same CDR3 arises from other DNA sequences in this sample as well. The rearrangement uses TRBV9 and TRBJ1-6; 8 positions match TRBD1. Unmatched junction bases numbered 7, after V lost 4 bases and J lost 7 bases. Germline CDR1 and CDR2: SGDLS and YYNGEE. The CDR3 runs to 15 residues. In DNA, the CDR3 is TGTGCCAGCAGCACAGGACAGGGCGGCAATTCACCCCTCCACTTT. This sequence encodes CASSTGQGGNSPLHF. The full variable domain, in which reference TRBV9 and TRBJ1-6 provide the parts outside the CDR3, is DSGVTQTPKHLITATGQRVTLRCSPRSGDLSVYWYQQSLDQGLQFLIQYYNGEERAKGNILERFSAQQFPDLHSELNLSSLELGDSALYFCASSTGQGGNSPLHFGNGTRLTVT.

The chain has TRBV5-5 and TRBJ2-5, with 10 positions matching TRBD1. This CDR3 is built from 16 residues. Per the germline V gene, CDR1 is SGHKS and CDR2 is YYEKEE (reference sequence). V shed 4 bases and J 4 bases; nucleotides not matched to a gene: 10. CDR3 loop: CASSPRTGGKGETQYF. Written as DNA, the CDR3 is TGTGCCAGCAGCCCCCGGACAGGGGGGAAAGGAGAGACCCAGTACTTC.

The DNA for the CDR3 is TGTGCCAGCAGACGCTGGGCAGGGCCGAACACTGAAGCTTTCTTT. It translates to CASRRWAGPNTEAFF. This chain links TRBV7-2 with TRBJ1-1; possibly TRBD1 for D (5 bases). Germline lookup yields CDR1 SGHTA and CDR2 FQGNSA. V was pared by 6 bases and J by 1 base, with 15 bases between. CDR3 length: 15 residues.

V and J are TRBV18 and TRBJ2-5; 7 bases fit TRBD2. CDR1 is KGHSH and CDR2 is LQKENI in the germline V gene. The V gene end was trimmed by 8 bases and the J gene end by 1 base; junction bases not matched to a gene: 4. This CDR3 is 13 amino acids long. The CDR3 bases are TGTGCCAGCCAACGGGGGGTCCAAGAGACCCAGTACTTC. Protein: CASQRGVQETQYF.

The chain has TRBV18 and TRBJ1-2; maybe TRBD1 (6 bases). Trimming removed 5 bases at V and 3 bases at J, with 19 bases between. This CDR3 region has 16 residues. Germline values: CDR1 KGHSH, CDR2 LQKENI. The CDR3 spells CASSSLRGQADYGYTF. The CDR3 nucleotides read TGTGCCAGCTCATCCCTCAGGGGCCAGGCGGACTATGGCTACACCTTC.

The rearrangement uses TRBV10-3 and TRBJ2-5, with D perhaps TRBD2 (5 bases). Germline CDR1 is ENHRY and CDR2 is SYGVKD. This CDR3 is built from 14 residues. V shed 0 bases and J shed 5 bases, with 10 bases lying between them. CDR3 region: CAISESKASETQYF. Written as DNA, the CDR3 is TGTGCCATCAGTGAGTCGAAGGCTAGCGAGACCCAGTACTTC.

The chain combines TRBV10-1 with TRBJ1-2; tentatively, D is TRBD1 (5 bases). Germline V gene sequence: CDR1 WNHNN, CDR2 SYGVQD (reference sequence). The CDR3 totals 14 residues. Trimming removed 4 bases from V and 8 bases from J, with 17 bases in between. The chain's CDR3 is CASSARGYPRGYTF. Here the CDR3 DNA reads TGCGCCAGCAGTGCGCGGGGGTATCCAAGGGGCTACACCTTC.

The chain uses TRBV5-4 and TRBJ2-7; TRBD2 is a possible D gene (5 bases). V lost 1 base and J lost 0, with 11 bases in between. This CDR3 region has 15 residues. In germline, CDR1 is SGHNT, CDR2 YYREEE (reference sequence). CDR3: CASSLTEAVSYEQYF. The CDR3 bases are TGTGCCAGCAGCTTGACGGAAGCGGTCTCCTACGAGCAGTACTTC.

The rearrangement joins TRBV5-1 to TRBJ2-5; 13 bases line up with TRBD2. This CDR3 is built from 17 residues. From germline, CDR1 is SGHRS and CDR2 YFSETQ. After removal of 4 bases from V and 4 bases from J, the junction contained 10 bases not matched to a gene. The CDR3 DNA sequence: TGCGCCAGCAGCCGAGGACTAGCGGGAGCTGGAGGAGAGACCCAGTACTTC. Amino acid sequence: CASSRGLAGAGGETQYF.

The chain carries TRBV10-3 and TRBJ2-1, with 9 bases fitting TRBD1. V gave up 3 bases and J gave up 6 bases; unmatched junction bases: 9. The CDR3 is 16 amino acids. Germline CDR1 is ENHRY and CDR2 is SYGVKD. The CDR3 region has the DNA TGTGCCATCAGTGACCCCGGGACAGGGCTCCGCAATGAGCAGTTCTTC. Encoded protein: CAISDPGTGLRNEQFF.